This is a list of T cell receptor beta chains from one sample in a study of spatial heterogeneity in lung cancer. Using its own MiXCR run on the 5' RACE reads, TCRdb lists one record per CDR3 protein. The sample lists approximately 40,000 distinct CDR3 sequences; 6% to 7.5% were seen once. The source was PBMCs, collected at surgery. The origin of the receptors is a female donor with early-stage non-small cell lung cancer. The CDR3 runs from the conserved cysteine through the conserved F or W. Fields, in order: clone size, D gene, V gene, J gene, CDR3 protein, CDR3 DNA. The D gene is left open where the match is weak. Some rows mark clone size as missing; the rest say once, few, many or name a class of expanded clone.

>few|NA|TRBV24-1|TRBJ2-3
CATSDLGGGARTDTQYF
TGTGCCACCAGTGATTTAGGAGGAGGGGCCCGCACAGATACGCAGTATTTT
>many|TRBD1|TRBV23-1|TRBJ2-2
CASRTIGQGGNGELFF
TGCGCCAGCAGGACGATCGGACAGGGAGGAAACGGGGAGCTGTTTTTT
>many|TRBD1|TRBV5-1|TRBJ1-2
CASSLTGTGHGYTF
TGCGCCAGCAGCTTGACCGGGACAGGGCACGGCTACACCTTC
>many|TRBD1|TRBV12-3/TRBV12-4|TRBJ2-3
CASRPGTAVSVDTQYF
TGTGCCAGCAGACCCGGGACAGCGGTATCGGTGGATACGCAGTATTTT
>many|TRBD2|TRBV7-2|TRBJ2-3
CASSPLWQAGGRTDTQYF
TGTGCCAGCAGCCCCCTCTGGCAAGCGGGGGGAAGGACAGATACGCAGTATTTT
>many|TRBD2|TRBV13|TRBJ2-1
CASSLGTSGGGEQFF
TGTGCCAGCAGCCTCGGGACTAGCGGGGGTGGTGAGCAGTTCTTC
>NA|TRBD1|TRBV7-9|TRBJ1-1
CASSLEGGGTEAFF
TGTGCCAGCAGCTTAGAAGGGGGCGGGACTGAAGCTTTCTTT
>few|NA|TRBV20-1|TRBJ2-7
CSAREQSSSYEQYF
TGCAGTGCTAGAGAACAGTCCTCTTCCTACGAGCAGTACTTC
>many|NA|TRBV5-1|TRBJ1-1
CASSLDGLGEAFF
TGCGCCAGCAGCCTCGACGGTTTAGGTGAAGCTTTCTTT
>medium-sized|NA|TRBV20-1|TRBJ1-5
CSARDQGQEYQPQHF
TGCAGTGCTAGAGATCAAGGACAAGAATACCAGCCCCAGCATTTT
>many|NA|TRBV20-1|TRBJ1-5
CSARRLQGHQPQHF
TGCAGTGCTAGACGCTTACAGGGACATCAGCCCCAGCATTTT
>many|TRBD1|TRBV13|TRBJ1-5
CASATGRNQPQHF
TGTGCCAGCGCGACAGGGAGGAATCAGCCCCAGCATTTT
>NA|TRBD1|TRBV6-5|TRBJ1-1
CASSYGGQTNTEAFF
TGTGCCAGCAGTTACGGGGGACAGACAAACACTGAAGCTTTCTTT
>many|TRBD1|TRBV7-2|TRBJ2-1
CASSLVSGTGSYNEQFF
TGTGCCAGCAGCTTAGTAAGCGGGACAGGGTCCTACAATGAGCAGTTCTTC
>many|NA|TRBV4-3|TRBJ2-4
CASSHPTGMGTKNIQYF
TGCGCCAGCAGCCACCCCACAGGGATGGGGACCAAAAACATTCAGTACTTC
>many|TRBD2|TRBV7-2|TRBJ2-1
CASSLTERDRSYNEQFF
TGTGCCAGCAGCTTAACTGAGCGGGACCGCTCCTACAATGAGCAGTTCTTC
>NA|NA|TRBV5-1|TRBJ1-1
CASARGGEGATEAFF
TGCGCCAGCGCGCGTGGGGGAGAGGGTGCCACTGAAGCTTTCTTT
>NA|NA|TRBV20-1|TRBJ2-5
CSAPRGAPETQYF
TGCAGTGCCCCGCGCGGGGCCCCAGAGACCCAGTACTTC
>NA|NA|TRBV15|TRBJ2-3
CATTPSGGGYTDTQYF
TGTGCCACCACCCCGAGTGGTGGGGGGTACACAGATACGCAGTATTTT
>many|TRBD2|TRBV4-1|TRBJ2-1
CASSDKAEAGGLSSYNEQFF
TGCGCCAGCAGCGACAAGGCAGAGGCGGGGGGGCTGAGCTCCTACAATGAGCAGTTCTTC
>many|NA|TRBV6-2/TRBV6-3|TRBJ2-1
CASSYSLRRTYNEQFF
TGTGCCAGCAGTTACAGCCTGCGGAGAACTTACAATGAGCAGTTCTTC
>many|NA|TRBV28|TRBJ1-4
CASSLDGGGRLNEKLFF
TGTGCCAGCAGTTTGGACGGGGGCGGGCGCCTTAATGAAAAACTGTTTTTT
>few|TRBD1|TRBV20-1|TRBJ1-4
CSARGSSRTGGEKLFF
TGCAGTGCTAGAGGGTCCTCCAGGACAGGGGGCGAAAAACTGTTTTTT
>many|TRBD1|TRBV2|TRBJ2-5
CASIPGQAKETQYF
TGTGCCAGCATCCCAGGACAGGCAAAAGAGACCCAGTACTTC
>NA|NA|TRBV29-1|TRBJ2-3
CSVKTGTDTQYF
TGCAGCGTAAAAACAGGGACAGATACGCAGTATTTT
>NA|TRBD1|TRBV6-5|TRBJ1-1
CASSYSPGTGKPEAFF
TGTGCCAGCAGTTACTCCCCCGGGACAGGCAAACCTGAAGCTTTCTTT
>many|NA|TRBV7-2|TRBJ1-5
CASSASPRRGQPQHF
TGTGCCAGCAGCGCGTCCCCACGCCGGGGTCAGCCCCAGCATTTT
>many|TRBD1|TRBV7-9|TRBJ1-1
CASSPRDRGNTEAFF
TGTGCCAGCAGCCCGCGGGACAGGGGGAACACTGAAGCTTTCTTT
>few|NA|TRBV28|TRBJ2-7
CASSSWALTKALDYEQYF
TGTGCCAGCAGCTCTTGGGCCCTTACGAAAGCCCTTGATTACGAGCAGTACTTC
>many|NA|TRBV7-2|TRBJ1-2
CASSSPEPKQSGYTF
TGTGCCAGCAGCTCCCCCGAACCGAAGCAAAGTGGCTACACCTTC
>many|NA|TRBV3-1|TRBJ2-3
CASSLDVPDTQYF
TGTGCCAGCAGCCTAGACGTCCCAGATACGCAGTATTTT
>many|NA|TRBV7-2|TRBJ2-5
CASSFGGWGETQYF
TGTGCCAGCAGCTTTGGCGGGTGGGGAGAGACCCAGTACTTC
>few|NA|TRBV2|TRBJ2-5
CASSVTRGQETQYF
TGTGCCAGCAGTGTGACTCGAGGCCAAGAGACCCAGTACTTC
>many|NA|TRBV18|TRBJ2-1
CASSPITYNEQFF
TGTGCCAGCTCACCAATCACCTACAATGAGCAGTTCTTC
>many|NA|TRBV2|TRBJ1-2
CASSLRTLGGYTF
TGTGCCAGCAGTCTCCGGACCCTGGGAGGCTACACCTTC
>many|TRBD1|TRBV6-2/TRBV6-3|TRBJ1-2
CASSYASGTVRYGYTF
TGTGCCAGCAGTTACGCATCCGGGACAGTTCGCTATGGCTACACCTTC
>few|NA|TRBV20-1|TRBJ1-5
CSANSNQPQHF
TGCAGTGCGAATAGCAATCAGCCCCAGCATTTT
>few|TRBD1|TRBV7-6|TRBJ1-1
CASSLAQGVEAFF
TGTGCCAGCAGCTTAGCACAGGGGGTTGAAGCTTTCTTT
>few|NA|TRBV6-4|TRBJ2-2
CASSDQLGGELFF
TGTGCCAGCAGTGACCAGTTAGGCGGGGAGCTGTTTTTT
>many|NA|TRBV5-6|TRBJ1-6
CASSNRLRSPLHF
TGTGCCAGCAGCAACCGACTCCGCTCACCCCTCCACTTT
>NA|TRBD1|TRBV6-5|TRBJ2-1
CASNEGAFYGEQFF
TGTGCCAGCAACGAGGGGGCCTTCTATGGTGAGCAGTTCTTC